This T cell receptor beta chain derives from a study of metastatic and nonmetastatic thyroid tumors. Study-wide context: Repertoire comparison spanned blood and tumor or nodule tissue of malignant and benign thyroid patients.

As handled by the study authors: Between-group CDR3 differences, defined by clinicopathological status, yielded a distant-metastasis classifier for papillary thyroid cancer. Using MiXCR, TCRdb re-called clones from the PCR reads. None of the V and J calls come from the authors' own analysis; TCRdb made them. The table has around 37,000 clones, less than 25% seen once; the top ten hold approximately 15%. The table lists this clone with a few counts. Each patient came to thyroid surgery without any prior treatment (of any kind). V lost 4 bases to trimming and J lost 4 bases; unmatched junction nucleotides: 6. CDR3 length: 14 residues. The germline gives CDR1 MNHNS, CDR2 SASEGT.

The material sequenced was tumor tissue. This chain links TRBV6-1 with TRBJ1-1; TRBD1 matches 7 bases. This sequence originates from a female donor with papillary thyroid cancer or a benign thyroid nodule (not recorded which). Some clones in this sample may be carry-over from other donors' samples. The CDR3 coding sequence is TGTGCCAGCAGTGCAGGGGGAGAAAGCACTGAAGCTTTCTTT. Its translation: CASSAGGESTEAFF.